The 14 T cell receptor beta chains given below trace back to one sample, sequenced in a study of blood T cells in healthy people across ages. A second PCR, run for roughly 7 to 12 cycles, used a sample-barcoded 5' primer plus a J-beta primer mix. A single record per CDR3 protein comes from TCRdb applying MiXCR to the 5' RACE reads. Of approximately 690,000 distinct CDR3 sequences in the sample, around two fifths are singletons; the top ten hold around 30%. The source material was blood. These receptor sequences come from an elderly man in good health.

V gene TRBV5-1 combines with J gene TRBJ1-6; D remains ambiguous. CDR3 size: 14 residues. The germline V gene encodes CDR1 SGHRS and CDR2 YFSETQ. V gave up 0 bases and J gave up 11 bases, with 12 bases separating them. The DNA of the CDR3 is TGCGCCAGCAGCTTGGAGGGTTCCAGACCACCCCTCCACTTT. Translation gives CASSLEGSRPPLHF.

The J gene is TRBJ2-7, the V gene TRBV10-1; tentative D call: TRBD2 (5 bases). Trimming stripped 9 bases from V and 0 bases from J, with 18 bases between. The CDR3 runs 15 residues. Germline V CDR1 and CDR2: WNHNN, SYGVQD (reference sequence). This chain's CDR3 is CARTPRAGGSYEQYF. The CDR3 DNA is TGCGCCAGGACCCCCCGGGCCGGAGGCTCCTACGAGCAGTACTTC.

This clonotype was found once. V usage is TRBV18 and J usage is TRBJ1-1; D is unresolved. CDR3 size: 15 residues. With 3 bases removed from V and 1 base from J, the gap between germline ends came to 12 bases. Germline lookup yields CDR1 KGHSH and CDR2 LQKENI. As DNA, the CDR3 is TGTGCCAGCTCACCGTCCATTAAGGGGAACACTGAAGCTTTCTTT. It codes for CASSPSIKGNTEAFF.

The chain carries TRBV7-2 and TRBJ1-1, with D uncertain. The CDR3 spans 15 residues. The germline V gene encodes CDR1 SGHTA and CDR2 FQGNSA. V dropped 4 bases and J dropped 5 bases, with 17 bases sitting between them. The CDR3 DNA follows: TGTGCCAGCAGCTCCTCTCCTGACCGGGCAACTGAAGCTTTCTTT. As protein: CASSSSPDRATEAFF.

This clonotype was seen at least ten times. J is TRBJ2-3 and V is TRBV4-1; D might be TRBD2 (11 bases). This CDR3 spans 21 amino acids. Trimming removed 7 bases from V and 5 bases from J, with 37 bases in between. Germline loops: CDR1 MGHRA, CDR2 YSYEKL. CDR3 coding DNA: TGCGCCAGCAACGCCGGGACAGGGGTACTAGCGGGAGCGCCGGGTAAAGATACGCAGTATTTT. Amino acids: CASNAGTGVLAGAPGKDTQYF.

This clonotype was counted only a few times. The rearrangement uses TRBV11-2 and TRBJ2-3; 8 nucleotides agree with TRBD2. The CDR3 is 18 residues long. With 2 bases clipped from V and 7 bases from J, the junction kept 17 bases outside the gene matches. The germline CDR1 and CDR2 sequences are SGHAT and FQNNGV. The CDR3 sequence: CASSLSGAGSSGRYTQYF. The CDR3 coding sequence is TGTGCCAGCAGCTTAAGTGGGGCGGGGTCGAGCGGGAGATATACGCAGTATTTT.

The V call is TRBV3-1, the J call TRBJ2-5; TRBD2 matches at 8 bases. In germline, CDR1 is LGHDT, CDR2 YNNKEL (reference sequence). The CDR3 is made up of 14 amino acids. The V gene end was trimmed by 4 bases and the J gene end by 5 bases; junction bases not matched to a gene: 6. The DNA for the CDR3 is TGTGCCAGCAGCCTACTAGCGGATGGCGAGACCCAGTACTTC. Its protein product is CASSLLADGETQYF.

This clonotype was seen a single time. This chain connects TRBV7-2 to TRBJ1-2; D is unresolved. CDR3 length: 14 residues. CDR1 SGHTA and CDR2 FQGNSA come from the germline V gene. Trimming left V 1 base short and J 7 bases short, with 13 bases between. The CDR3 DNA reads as TGTGCCAGCAGCTTAGGTTTAGGGTCGGGTGGCTACACCTTC. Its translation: CASSLGLGSGGYTF.

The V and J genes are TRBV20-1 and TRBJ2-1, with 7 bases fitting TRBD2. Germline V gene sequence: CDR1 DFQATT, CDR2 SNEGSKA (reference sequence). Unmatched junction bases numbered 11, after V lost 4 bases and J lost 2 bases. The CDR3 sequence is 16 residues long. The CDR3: CSATSWWEGTYNEQFF. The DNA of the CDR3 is TGCAGTGCTACCTCGTGGTGGGAGGGGACCTACAATGAGCAGTTCTTC.

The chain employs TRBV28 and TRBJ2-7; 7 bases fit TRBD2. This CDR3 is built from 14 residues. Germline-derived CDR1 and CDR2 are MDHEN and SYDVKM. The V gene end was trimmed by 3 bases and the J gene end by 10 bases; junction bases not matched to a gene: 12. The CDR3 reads CASSLRGGKTFQYF. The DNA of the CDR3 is TGTGCCAGCAGTTTGCGGGGAGGGAAAACATTTCAGTACTTC. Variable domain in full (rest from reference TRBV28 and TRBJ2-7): DVKVTQSSRYLVKRTGEKVFLECVQDMDHENMFWYRQDPGLGLRLIYFSYDVKMKEKGDIPEGYSVSREKKERFSLILESASTNQTSMYLCASSLRGGKTFQYFGPGTRLTVT.

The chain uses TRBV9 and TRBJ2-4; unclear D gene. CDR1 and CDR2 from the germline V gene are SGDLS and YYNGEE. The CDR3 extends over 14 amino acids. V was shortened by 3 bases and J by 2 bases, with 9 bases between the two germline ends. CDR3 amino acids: CASSGPTPKNIQYF. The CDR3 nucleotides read TGTGCCAGCAGCGGGCCCACCCCCAAAAACATTCAGTACTTC.

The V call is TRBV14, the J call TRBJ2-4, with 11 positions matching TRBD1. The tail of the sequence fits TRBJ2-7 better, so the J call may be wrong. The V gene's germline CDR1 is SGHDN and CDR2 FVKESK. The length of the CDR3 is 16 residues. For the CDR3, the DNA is TGTGCCAGCAGCCGAGGACGGACAGGGGGCATGAACGAGCAGTACTTC. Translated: CASSRGRTGGMNEQYF.

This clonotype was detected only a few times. The CDR3 DNA is TGTGCCAGCAGCGGGATGTTTACCAGACCTCCTAACTATGGCTACACCTTC. It encodes CASSGMFTRPPNYGYTF. The V call is TRBV9, the J call TRBJ1-2; unclear D gene. The CDR3 has 17 amino acids. The V and J ends lost 3 bases and 0 bases respectively, with 18 bases between them. The V gene's germline CDR1 is SGDLS and CDR2 YYNGEE.

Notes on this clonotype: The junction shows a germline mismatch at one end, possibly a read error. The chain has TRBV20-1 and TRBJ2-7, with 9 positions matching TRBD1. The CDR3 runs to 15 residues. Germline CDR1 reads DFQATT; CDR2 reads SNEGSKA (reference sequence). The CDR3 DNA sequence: TGCAGTACTAGCGAACACAGGGGGCCCACCTACGAGCAGTACTTC. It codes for CSTSEHRGPTYEQYF.